These T cell receptor beta chains were read from a single sample in a study of tumor-infiltrating lymphocytes in primary liver carcinoma. Using its own MiXCR run on the multiplex PCR reads, TCRdb lists one record per CDR3 protein. The data show approximately 300,000 distinct CDR3 sequences, 55% to 65% seen once. The sample was peripheral blood. All receptors come from a middle-aged man with primary liver carcinoma and hepatitis B virus infection. Each CDR3 is given with its conserved first and last residue. Fields, in order: V gene, D gene, clone size, J gene, CDR3 protein, CDR3 DNA. The D gene is left open where the match is weak. For some rows the clone size is stated as once, few or many, or as a class when expanded; others skip it.

V: TRBV11-1; D: NA; size: NA; J: TRBJ2-1; CDR3: CDSSFAGPYNEQFF; DNA: TGTGACAGCAGCTTTGCCGGGCCATACAATGAGCAGTTCTTC
V: TRBV28; D: TRBD2; size: NA; J: TRBJ2-7; CDR3: CTSSPSGTSGSYEQYF; DNA: TGTACCAGCAGTCCCTCCGGGACTAGCGGGAGCTACGAGCAGTACTTC
V: TRBV6-2/TRBV6-3; D: TRBD2; size: NA; J: TRBJ2-3; CDR3: CANSYDPSGITDTQYF; DNA: TGTGCCAACAGTTACGATCCTAGCGGTATCACGGATACGCAGTATTTT
V: TRBV29-1; D: NA; size: NA; J: TRBJ1-1; CDR3: CRGFYTEAFF; DNA: TGCCGTGGTTTCTACACTGAAGCTTTCTTT
V: TRBV29-1; D: TRBD1; size: NA; J: TRBJ1-1; CDR3: CSGTGGRGMNIEAFF; DNA: TGCAGCGGTACAGGGGGCCGGGGGATGAACATTGAAGCTTTCTTT
V: TRBV4-2; D: TRBD2; size: NA; J: TRBJ2-2; CDR3: CASSQEGIAGGTGELFF; DNA: TGTGCCAGCAGCCAAGAAGGCATAGCGGGAGGCACCGGGGAGCTGTTTTTT
V: TRBV14; D: NA; size: NA; J: TRBJ2-5; CDR3: CASNRGAAVETQYF; DNA: TGTGCCAGCAACCGAGGGGCCGCCGTGGAGACCCAGTACTTC
V: TRBV4-2; D: TRBD2; size: NA; J: TRBJ2-7; CDR3: CASSQEAGPAEQYF; DNA: TGTGCCAGCAGCCAAGAAGCGGGGCCTGCCGAGCAGTACTTC
V: TRBV28; D: NA; size: few; J: TRBJ2-7; CDR3: CASRGTRSSYEQYF; DNA: TGTGCCAGCAGAGGGACTCGGAGCTCCTACGAGCAGTACTTC
V: TRBV11-2; D: TRBD1; size: NA; J: TRBJ1-4; CDR3: CASNLGQGAEKLSF; DNA: TGTGCCAGCAACTTAGGGCAGGGGGCTGAAAAACTGTCTTTT
V: TRBV29-1; D: TRBD1; size: many; J: TRBJ1-1; CDR3: CSVQGQGPYTEAFF; DNA: TGCAGCGTTCAAGGACAGGGGCCTTACACTGAAGCTTTCTTT
V: TRBV5-6; D: NA; size: once; J: TRBJ2-1; CDR3: CASSLLRGDEQFF; DNA: TGTGCCAGCAGCTTACTCAGGGGAGATGAGCAGTTCTTC
V: TRBV30; D: NA; size: NA; J: TRBJ2-7; CDR3: CAWTTGRPYEQYF; DNA: TGTGCCTGGACGACAGGAAGGCCCTACGAGCAGTACTTC
V: TRBV5-6; D: NA; size: NA; J: TRBJ2-5; CDR3: CASSLIDGEETQCF; DNA: TGTGCCAGCAGCTTAATCGACGGGGAAGAGACCCAGTGCTTC
V: TRBV18; D: NA; size: few; J: TRBJ2-7; CDR3: CASSLRPARDSYEQYF; DNA: TGTGCCAGCTCACTACGGCCCGCGAGGGACTCCTACGAGCAGTACTTC
V: TRBV10-3; D: TRBD1; size: NA; J: TRBJ1-1; CDR3: CAIRQGAGANPEAFF; DNA: TGTGCCATCAGGCAGGGGGCGGGAGCTAACCCTGAAGCTTTCTTT
V: TRBV29-1; D: NA; size: NA; J: TRBJ2-1; CDR3: CRATRRGYEQFF; DNA: TGCAGAGCAACTAGGAGGGGGTATGAGCAGTTCTTC
V: TRBV5-1; D: NA; size: once; J: TRBJ2-7; CDR3: CASSLGVDRFYEQYF; DNA: TGCGCCAGCAGCTTGGGGGTGGACAGATTCTACGAGCAGTACTTC
V: TRBV11-2; D: NA; size: NA; J: TRBJ2-3; CDR3: CASSLRCGPTDTQYF; DNA: TGTGCCAGCAGCTTACGGTGCGGGCCCACTGATACGCAGTATTTT
V: TRBV21-1; D: NA; size: few; J: TRBJ2-3; CDR3: CASSVKITDTQYF; DNA: TGTGCCAGCAGCGTAAAGATTACAGATACGCAGTATTTT